Listed here are 5 T cell receptor beta chains from one sample, sequenced in a study of CD8 T cells in ankylosing spondylitis. MiXCR was run by TCRdb on the 5' RACE reads, yielding one entry per CDR3 protein. The sample records some 270,000 distinct CDR3 sequences, more than 15% being singletons. The sample consisted of blood, either unsorted or a sorted T cell fraction (not recorded which). These receptors were collected from a male donor with ankylosing spondylitis or in good health (not recorded which).

This clonotype was observed a few times. The V gene is TRBV12-3 or TRBV12-4, the J gene TRBJ2-2; no clear D gene. The CDR3 extends over 13 amino acids. V lost 6 bases, J lost 5 bases, and 10 bases lay in between. In DNA form, the CDR3 reads TGTGCCAGCAGACTATTTGGGACCGGGGAGCTGTTTTTT. Protein product: CASRLFGTGELFF.

In its sample, this clonotype was seen many times. This rearrangement joins TRBV6-1 to TRBJ2-1, with D possibly being TRBD2 (6 bases). There are 16 residues in the CDR3. Germline CDR1 and CDR2: MNHNS and SASEGT. Trimming took 7 bases from V and 0 from J, leaving 16 bases between them. CDR3 sequence: CASTRGVGSSYNEQFF. As DNA, the CDR3 is TGTGCCAGCACCCGCGGGGTTGGCAGCTCCTACAATGAGCAGTTCTTC.

This clonotype was recorded at least ten times. The V gene is TRBV29-1, the J gene TRBJ1-1; unclear D gene. Germline V gene data show CDR1 as SQVTM and CDR2 as ANQGSEA. Trimming shortened V by 2 bases and J by 2 bases, and 9 bases separated the two germline ends. The CDR3 loop spans 13 amino acids. This CDR3 is CSVEWRSNTEAFF. In DNA form, the CDR3 reads TGCAGCGTTGAATGGAGGTCTAACACTGAAGCTTTCTTT.

This sequence joins TRBV4-1 and TRBJ1-5; no clear D. Germline CDR1 reads MGHRA; CDR2 reads YSYEKL. This CDR3 comprises 15 residues. Trimming took off 4 bases at V and 4 bases at J, with 14 bases between the two ends. The CDR3 DNA reads as TGCGCCAGCAGCCCTGTCGAGGCAGTGAATCAGCCCCAGCATTTT. It yields the protein CASSPVEAVNQPQHF.

This rearrangement joins TRBV9 to TRBJ2-1; 7 bases agree with TRBD2. CDR1 SGDLS and CDR2 YYNGEE come from the germline V gene. Losses at the gene ends were 4 bases for V and 7 bases for J; bases not matched to a gene: 8. The CDR3 length is 14 residues. In nucleotides, the CDR3 is TGTGCCAGCAGCCTCAGCGGGGAGGGGAATGAGCAGTTCTTC. It is translated as CASSLSGEGNEQFF.